This T cell receptor (beta chain) was identified during a study of blood T cell repertoires in COVID-19. Study background: Sites in the United States, Italy and Spain provided acute and convalescent COVID-19 samples.

Germline CDR1 SGHTA, CDR2 FQGNSA. V lost 3 bases to trimming and J lost 0 bases, with 3 bases between them. CDR3 length equals 13 residues. Sequencing was performed with immunoSEQ multiplex PCR; in TCRdb, only in-frame clones are kept and a portion is missing. Of more than 250,000 clones listed, approximately 90% were seen once; the top ten hold under 2%. During active infection, Seattle patients enrolled and were then monitored through disease. The receptor was isolated from a woman aged 30 to 39 with COVID-19, enrolled during active disease. This chain links TRBV7-2 with TRBJ1-3; D remains unclear. Specimen: peripheral blood. CDR3 region: CASSFNSGNTIYF. The CDR3 coding sequence is TGTGCCAGCAGCTTTAACTCTGGAAACACCATATATTTT.